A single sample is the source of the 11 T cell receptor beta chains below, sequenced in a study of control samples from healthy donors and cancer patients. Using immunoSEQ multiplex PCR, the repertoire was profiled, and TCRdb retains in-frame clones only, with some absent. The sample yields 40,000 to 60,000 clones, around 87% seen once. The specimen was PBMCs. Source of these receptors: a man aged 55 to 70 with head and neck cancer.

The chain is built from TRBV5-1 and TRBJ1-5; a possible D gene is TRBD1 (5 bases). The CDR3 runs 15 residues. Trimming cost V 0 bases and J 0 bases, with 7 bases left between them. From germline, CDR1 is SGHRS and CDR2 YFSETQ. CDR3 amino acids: CASSLGGNSNQPQHF. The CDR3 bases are TGCGCCAGCAGCTTGGGGGGGAATAGCAATCAGCCCCAGCATTTT.

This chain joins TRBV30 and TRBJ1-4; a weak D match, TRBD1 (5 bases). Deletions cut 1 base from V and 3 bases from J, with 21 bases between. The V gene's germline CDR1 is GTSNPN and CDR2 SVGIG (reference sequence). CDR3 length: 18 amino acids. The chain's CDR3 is CAWSGFSGPTGPNEKLFF. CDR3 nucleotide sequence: TGTGCCTGGAGTGGGTTTTCCGGACCCACGGGGCCTAATGAAAAACTGTTTTTT.

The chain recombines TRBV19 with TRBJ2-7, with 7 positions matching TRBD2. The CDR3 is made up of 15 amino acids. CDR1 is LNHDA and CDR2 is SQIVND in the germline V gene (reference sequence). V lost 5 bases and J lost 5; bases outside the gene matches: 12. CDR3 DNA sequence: TGTGCCAGTAGTTCTCCAGCGGGGCCGGCGGACGAGCAGTACTTC. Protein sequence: CASSSPAGPADEQYF.

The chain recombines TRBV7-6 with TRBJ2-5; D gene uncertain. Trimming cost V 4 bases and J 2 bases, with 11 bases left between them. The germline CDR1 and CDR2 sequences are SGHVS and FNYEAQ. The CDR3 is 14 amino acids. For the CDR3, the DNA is TGTGCCAGCAGCTCCTTACACCCGCAAGAGACCCAGTACTTC. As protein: CASSSLHPQETQYF.

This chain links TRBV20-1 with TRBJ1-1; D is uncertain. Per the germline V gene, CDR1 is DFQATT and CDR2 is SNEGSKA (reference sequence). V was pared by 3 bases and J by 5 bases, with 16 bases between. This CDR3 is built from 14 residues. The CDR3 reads CSASKSGPSTEAFF. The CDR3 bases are TGCAGTGCTAGTAAATCGGGCCCGAGTACTGAAGCTTTCTTT.

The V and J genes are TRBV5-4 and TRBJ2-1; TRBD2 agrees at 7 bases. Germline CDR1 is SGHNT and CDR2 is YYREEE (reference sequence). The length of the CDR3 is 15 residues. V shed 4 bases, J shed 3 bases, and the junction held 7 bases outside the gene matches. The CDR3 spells CASSPSRGGYNEQFF. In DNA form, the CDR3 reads TGTGCCAGCAGCCCCAGTCGCGGGGGCTACAATGAGCAGTTCTTC.

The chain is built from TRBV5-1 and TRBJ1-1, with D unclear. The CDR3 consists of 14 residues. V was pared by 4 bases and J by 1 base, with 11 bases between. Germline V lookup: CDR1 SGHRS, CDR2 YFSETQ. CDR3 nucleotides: TGCGCCAGCAGCCGAGTTACAGCGAACACTGAAGCTTTCTTT. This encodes CASSRVTANTEAFF.

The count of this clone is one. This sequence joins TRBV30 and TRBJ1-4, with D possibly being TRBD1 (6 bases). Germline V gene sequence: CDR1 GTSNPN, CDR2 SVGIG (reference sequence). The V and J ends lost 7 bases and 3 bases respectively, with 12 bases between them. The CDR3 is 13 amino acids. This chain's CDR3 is CAFRGTSNEKLFF. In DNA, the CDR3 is TGTGCCTTCCGAGGGACATCTAATGAAAAACTGTTTTTT.

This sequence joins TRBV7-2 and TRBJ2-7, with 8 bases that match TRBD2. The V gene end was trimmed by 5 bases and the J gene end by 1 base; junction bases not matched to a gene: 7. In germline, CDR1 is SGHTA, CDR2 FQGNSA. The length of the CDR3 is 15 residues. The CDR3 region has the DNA TGTGCCAGCAGCAATTCCGGGACTAGGTCCTACGAGCAGTACTTC. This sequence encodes CASSNSGTRSYEQYF.

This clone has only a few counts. CDR3 sequence reads: CASSPIQGEKLFF. The CDR3 DNA reads as TGTGCCAGCAGCCCTATACAGGGGGAAAAACTGTTTTTT. V and J are TRBV7-9 and TRBJ1-4, with 7 bases fitting TRBD1. Germline V gene sequence: CDR1 SEHNR, CDR2 FQNEAQ (reference sequence). J was trimmed by 8 bases and V by 5 bases; bases with no gene match: 5. This CDR3 has 13 residues.

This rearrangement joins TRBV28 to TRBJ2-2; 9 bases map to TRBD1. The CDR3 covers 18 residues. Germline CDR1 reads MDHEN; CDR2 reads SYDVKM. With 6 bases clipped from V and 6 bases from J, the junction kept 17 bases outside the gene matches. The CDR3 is CASSRQGYRGREAGELFF. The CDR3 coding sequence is TGTGCCAGCAGCCGCCAAGGGTACAGGGGGCGAGAAGCCGGGGAGCTGTTTTTT.